This T cell receptor beta chain emerged from a study of shared clonotypes between healthy human individuals. This CDR3 contains 14 residues. Germline V gene data show CDR1 as MNHEY and CDR2 as SMNVEV (reference sequence). Deletions cut 2 bases from V and 5 bases from J, with 12 bases between. Replicate PCRs for sorted subsets used around 200 ng DNA; this equaled 25,000 to 35,000 T cell genomes. The repertoire was sequenced with immunoSEQ multiplex PCR; TCRdb's copy has only in-frame clones and lacks some. The profile covers about 730,000 clones, with 55% to 75% appearing a single time and less than 2% taken by the ten largest. The split of CD4+ cells yielded CD45RA+ naive and CD45RA-negative memory subsets.

J is TRBJ2-5 and V is TRBV27; D remains unclear. Material: memory CD4+ T cells sorted from blood. Documented subset: CD45RA-negative fraction. This clonotype originated in a woman aged 25 to 39 in good health. CDR3 in DNA: TGTGCCAGCAGTTTAAGACGGCCCTGGGAGACCCAGTACTTC. Protein sequence: CASSLRRPWETQYF.